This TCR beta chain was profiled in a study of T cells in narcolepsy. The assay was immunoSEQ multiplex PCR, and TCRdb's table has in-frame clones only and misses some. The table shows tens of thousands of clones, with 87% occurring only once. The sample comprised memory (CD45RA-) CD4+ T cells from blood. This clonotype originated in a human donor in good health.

CDR3 bases: TGTGCCAGCAGCCCCGGACAGCCCAATCAGCCCCAGCATTTT. Translating gives CASSPGQPNQPQHF. The chain links TRBV7-2 to TRBJ1-5; a weak D match, TRBD1 (6 bases). V was pared by 5 bases and J by 3 bases, with 11 bases between. CDR1 is SGHTA, CDR2 FQGNSA, per germline. This CDR3 has 14 amino acids.